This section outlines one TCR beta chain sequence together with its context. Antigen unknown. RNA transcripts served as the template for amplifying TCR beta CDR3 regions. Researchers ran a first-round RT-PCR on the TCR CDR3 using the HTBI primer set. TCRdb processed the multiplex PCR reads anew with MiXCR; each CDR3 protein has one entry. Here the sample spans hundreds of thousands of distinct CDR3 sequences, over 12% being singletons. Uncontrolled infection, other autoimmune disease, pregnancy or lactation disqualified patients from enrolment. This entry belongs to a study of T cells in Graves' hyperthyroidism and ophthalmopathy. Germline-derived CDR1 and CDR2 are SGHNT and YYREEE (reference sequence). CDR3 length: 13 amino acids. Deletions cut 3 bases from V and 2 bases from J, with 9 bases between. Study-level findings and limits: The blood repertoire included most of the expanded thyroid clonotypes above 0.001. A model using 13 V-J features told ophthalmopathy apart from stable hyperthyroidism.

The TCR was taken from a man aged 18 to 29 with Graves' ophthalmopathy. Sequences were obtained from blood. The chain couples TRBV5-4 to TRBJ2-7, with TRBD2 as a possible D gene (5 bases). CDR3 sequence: CASSWENPYEQYF. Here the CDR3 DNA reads TGTGCCAGCAGCTGGGAGAATCCCTACGAGCAGTACTTC.